This TCR beta chain was sequenced during a study of STAT5B mutations in CD4+ large granular lymphocyte leukemia (dated by TCRdb to about 2022). With respect to the entire study: Among the healthy controls, the CDR3 'QG' motif was associated with a particular HLA allele. The TCRbeta repertoires of CD4+ T-cell large granular lymphocyte leukemia patients were compared with the TCRbeta repertoires of healthy blood donors. Flow cytometry on FACSCanto II or FACSVerse confirmed that purified fractions exceeded 95% purity among lymphocytes. The paper as a whole reports these results and caveats: Compared with healthy CD4+ repertoires, CD4-sorted patient repertoires appeared more clonal, and this difference remained even after the putative leukemic clones were removed. The data were not HLA-matched, and the relatively small sample size could explain the higher clonality seen in CD4+ compared with CD8+ T-LGLL. The main leukemic clonotypes were found to be private to each patient, although approximately 25% of the main leukemic clonotypes were detected at low frequency in the non-leukemic repertoires of other patients. Enrichment of TRBV06-family usage was observed among the top patient clones (8/27) relative to healthy controls (2/35).

The immunoSEQ assay at survey resolution was used to sequence TCRbeta rearrangements from genomic DNA. Processing in the source paper ran as follows. In the TCR sequencing data, the lowest productive clonotype frequency that could be detected was 2.59 x 10-5. Only productive TCRbeta rearrangements, defined as complete and in-frame sequences, were included in the analyses. Sample clonality was computed as Simpson clonality in the immunoSEQ Analyzer version 3.0. Clones were categorized by frequency as very rare, small, medium, large (1-20%) or hyperexpanded (>20%). Generation probabilities were estimated with OLGA 1.2.3, V-gene circos plots were made with VDJtools, specificities were looked up in VDJdb, and CDR3 motifs were identified with GLIPH. The source is immuneACCESS, and TCRdb retained only in-frame sequences with V and J called. Part of the clones is not carried over; for the studies checked, unresolved V genes explain less than half of this, and the remainder is unexplained. V and J calls and clone size are copied from that table; D and trimming were computed from the DNA. The sample profile shows some 41,000 clones; 81% of them were found once. The ten most abundant clones make up approximately 4% of the sample.

Inclusive of the bounding cysteine and phenylalanine, the CDR3 is 13 residues long. Only the CDR3 region is kept as DNA, spanning 39 bases read in frame from base 1. Looking up the germline V gene (reference sequence) yields CDR1 GTSNPN and CDR2 SVGIG. V lost 2 bases and J lost 4 bases; the stretch between them is 9 bases long. The healthy control group was made up of fewer than 40 blood donors, and the Finnish Red Cross blood service supplied their buffy coats. All TCR-sequenced material derived from peripheral blood: patient blood samples and healthy donor buffy coats. Ficoll-Hypaque gradient centrifugation was used to isolate peripheral blood mononuclear cells. Magnetic purification was used to isolate CD4+ cells from the buffy coats of the healthy controls. Genomic DNA was extracted with the Gentra Puregene Cell and Tissue kit and quantified on a Qubit 2.0 fluorometer. Note on this clone: Its antigen is not yet known. Base qualities were left out, and no much larger clone turns up one base away.

In this chain, TRBV30 is recombined with TRBJ2-1; a confident D gene designation cannot be given. The sample comprised CD4+ T cells from blood buffy coats. The source of this sequence is a human donor in good health. The CDR3 loop reads CAWSPRAYNEQFF. The sequenced DNA is TGTGCCTGGAGTCCCCGGGCATACAATGAGCAGTTCTTC.